This T cell receptor beta chain emerged from a study of OX40 agonist ivuxolimab in advanced cancers. Study-wide background: Patients received ivuxolimab, an intravenous treatment, every 2 weeks at 0.01 to 10 mg/kg. Every patient in dose escalation had hepatocellular carcinoma, melanoma, renal cell or head and neck cancer. Study-wide points: Some patients who did not respond also had low normalized T-cell clonal expansion.

Points on this clone: Its antigen remains unidentified.

The V gene's germline CDR1 is KGHSH and CDR2 LQKENI. V dropped 8 bases and J dropped 3 bases, with 23 bases sitting between them. This CDR3 comprises 16 residues. Some clones are missing from TCRdb's copy, which holds only in-frame ones; the method was immunoSEQ multiplex PCR. The sample lists over 60,000 clones; roughly 80% were seen once. V is TRBV18 and J is TRBJ2-7; no clear D gene. This material consisted of CD4+ or CD8+ T cells sorted from blood, taken in a trial of the OX40 agonist ivuxolimab. This TCR came from an adult with an advanced solid tumor such as melanoma, head and neck, liver or kidney cancer. CDR3 sequence: CASTTRPALNFYEQYF. The CDR3 DNA reads as TGTGCCAGCACTACTCGGCCAGCTCTAAACTTCTACGAGCAGTACTTC.